The 7 T cell receptor beta chains given below trace back to one sample, sequenced in a study of cytomegalovirus exposure and HLA in healthy donors. Repertoires were generated with immunoSEQ multiplex PCR, while TCRdb's copy carries only in-frame clones and drops some. The table lists over 60,000 clones, 96% of them singletons. The sample was PBMCs. These receptors came from a woman younger than 30 in good health and CMV-seropositive.

V usage is TRBV7-9 and J usage is TRBJ2-1, with 9 positions matching TRBD1. The CDR3 consists of 16 residues. Looked up from germline, CDR1 is SEHNR and CDR2 is FQNEAQ (reference sequence). V was pared by 6 bases and J by 8 bases, with 14 bases of the junction left unmatched. The CDR3 is CASRGRRSQGAHEQFF. CDR3 coding DNA: TGTGCCAGCAGGGGACGACGGTCACAGGGGGCGCATGAGCAGTTCTTC.

The chain employs TRBV19 and TRBJ2-1; D is perhaps TRBD2 (6 bases). The CDR3 contains 15 residues. With 3 bases removed from V and 6 bases from J, the gap between germline ends came to 15 bases. Germline V gene data show CDR1 as LNHDA and CDR2 as SQIVND (reference sequence). The CDR3 reads CASSISASEGNEQFF. As DNA, the CDR3 is TGTGCCAGTAGTATTTCGGCTAGCGAGGGCAATGAGCAGTTCTTC.

This chain connects TRBV25-1 to TRBJ2-1; 9 bases line up with TRBD1. The V segment lost 7 bases and the J segment 0 bases; nucleotides outside the gene matches: 10. Per the germline V gene, CDR1 is MGHDK and CDR2 is SYGVNS. The CDR3 is 17 amino acids. The CDR3 nucleotides read TGTGCCAGCACCCCATCGGGGACAGGGAGCTCCTACAATGAGCAGTTCTTC. It translates to CASTPSGTGSSYNEQFF.

A single count supports this clone. V usage is TRBV9 and J usage is TRBJ2-3; D gene unclear. The V gene's germline CDR1 is SGDLS and CDR2 YYNGEE. The ends were cut back, 3 bases at V and 5 bases at J, with 10 bases in the middle. The CDR3 covers 13 residues. The CDR3 loop is CASSAYLRDTQYF. CDR3 coding DNA: TGTGCCAGCAGCGCATACCTGAGAGATACGCAGTATTTT.

The chain combines TRBV11-1 with TRBJ2-2; no firm D call. The CDR3 length is 15 residues. CDR1 and CDR2 (germline): SGHAT, FQDESV (reference sequence). V lost 6 bases and J lost 5, with 16 bases in between. This CDR3 is CASRLGGPATGELFF. The CDR3 DNA sequence: TGTGCCAGCAGGCTCGGTGGGCCCGCGACCGGGGAGCTGTTTTTT.

The chain combines TRBV4-1 with TRBJ1-3; D unclear. The germline gives CDR1 MGHRA, CDR2 YSYEKL. The CDR3 sequence is 15 residues long. Trimming took off 1 base at V and 2 bases at J, with 9 bases between the two ends. CDR3: CASSQGVVTGNTIYF. DNA of the CDR3: TGCGCCAGCAGCCAAGGTGTAGTTACTGGAAACACCATATATTTT.

V and J are TRBV6-1 and TRBJ2-7; maybe TRBD1 (6 bases). V was cut by 7 bases and J by 5 bases, with 21 bases left in between. Germline CDR1 and CDR2: MNHNS and SASEGT. This CDR3 region has 15 residues. The CDR3 DNA reads TGTGCCAGCAATATAGAGGAAAACAGGGTCGACGAGCAGTACTTC. As protein: CASNIEENRVDEQYF.